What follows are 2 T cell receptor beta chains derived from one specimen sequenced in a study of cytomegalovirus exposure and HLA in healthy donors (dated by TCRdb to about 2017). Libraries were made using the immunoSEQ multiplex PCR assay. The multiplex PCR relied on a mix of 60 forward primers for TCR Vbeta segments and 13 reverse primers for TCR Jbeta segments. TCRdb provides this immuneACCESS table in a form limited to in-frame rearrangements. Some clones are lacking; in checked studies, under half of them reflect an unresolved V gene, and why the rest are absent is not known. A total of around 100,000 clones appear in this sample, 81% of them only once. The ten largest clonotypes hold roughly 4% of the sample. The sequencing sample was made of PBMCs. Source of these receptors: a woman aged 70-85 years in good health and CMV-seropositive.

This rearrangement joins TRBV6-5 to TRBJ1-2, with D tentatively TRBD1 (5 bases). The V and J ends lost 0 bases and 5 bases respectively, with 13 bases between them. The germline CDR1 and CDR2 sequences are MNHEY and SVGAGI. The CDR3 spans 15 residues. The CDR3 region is CASSYSQGGGYGYTF. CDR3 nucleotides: TGTGCCAGCAGTTACTCGCAGGGAGGAGGGTATGGCTACACCTTC.

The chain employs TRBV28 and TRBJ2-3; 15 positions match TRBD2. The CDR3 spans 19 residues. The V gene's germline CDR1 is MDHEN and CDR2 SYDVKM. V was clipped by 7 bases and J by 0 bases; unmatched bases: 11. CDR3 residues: CASKGTSGRPSRSTDTQYF. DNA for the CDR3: TGTGCCAGCAAAGGGACTAGCGGGAGGCCATCTAGAAGCACAGATACGCAGTATTTT.